This TCR beta chain was identified during a study of T cell changes during pregnancy in multiple sclerosis. Only in-frame clones appear in the TCRdb table, and some are missing; sequencing was by immunoSEQ multiplex PCR. The sample consists of just under 65,000 clones, approximately 93% of them appearing once. The CDR3 covers 13 residues. The trim removed 4 bases at V and 11 bases at J, leaving 6 bases unmatched. The germline V gene encodes CDR1 SGHNT and CDR2 YYREEE (reference sequence). The sequence was obtained from a female donor with multiple sclerosis, enrolled in a pregnancy study. This sample comprised CD8+ T cells from peripheral blood mononuclear cells, obtained in the second trimester of pregnancy. The genes are TRBV5-4 and TRBJ1-4, with 9 bases fitting TRBD1. CDR3 sequence reads: CASSLGQGSKLFF. The CDR3 DNA reads as TGTGCCAGCAGCCTGGGACAGGGATCCAAACTGTTTTTT.